This T cell receptor (beta chain) was sequenced in a study of cytomegalovirus exposure and HLA in healthy donors. Whole-study context: Of all 400 or so donors who were genotyped, about 80% belonged to the Caucasian-associated ancestry cluster.

The V end was cut by 6 bases, the J end by 6 bases, with 16 bases between. CDR1 is SGHRS and CDR2 is YFSETQ in the germline V gene. The CDR3 is 14 amino acids. Details on this clone: Its antigen is unidentified.

Study conclusions and caveats: Presence/absence analyses treated sequencing depth as roughly uniform across donors.

60 Vbeta and 13 Jbeta primers were used in PCR. Using immunoSEQ multiplex PCR, the repertoire was profiled, and TCRdb retains in-frame clones only, with some absent. This table holds 120,000 to 150,000 clones. The material sequenced was PBMCs. V gene TRBV5-1 combines with J gene TRBJ2-1; D may be TRBD2 (6 bases). This clonotype was obtained from a woman aged 45-60 years in good health and CMV-seronegative. The CDR3 DNA reads TGCGCCAGCAACCCGGGACTCAGCCTCAATGAGCAGTTCTTC. It encodes CASNPGLSLNEQFF.